The table lists the clone carrying this T cell receptor beta chain with a few counts. Via MiXCR, TCRdb re-called the RT-PCR reads, giving one row per CDR3 protein. The table lists about 680,000 distinct CDR3 sequences, 14% of them singletons. Trimming cost V 2 bases and J 4 bases; bases outside gene matches: 7. The length of the CDR3 is 15 residues. The germline V gene has CDR1 DFQATT and CDR2 SNEGSKA (reference sequence). The sequence was collected from a female donor in good health, serving as a healthy control. Sequences were obtained from memory CD4+ T cells from blood. J is TRBJ2-7 and V is TRBV20-1, with 11 bases lining up with TRBD2. This CDR3 is CSARLLAGAAYEQYF. The CDR3 bases are TGCAGTGCTAGACTACTAGCGGGAGCAGCGTACGAGCAGTACTTC.